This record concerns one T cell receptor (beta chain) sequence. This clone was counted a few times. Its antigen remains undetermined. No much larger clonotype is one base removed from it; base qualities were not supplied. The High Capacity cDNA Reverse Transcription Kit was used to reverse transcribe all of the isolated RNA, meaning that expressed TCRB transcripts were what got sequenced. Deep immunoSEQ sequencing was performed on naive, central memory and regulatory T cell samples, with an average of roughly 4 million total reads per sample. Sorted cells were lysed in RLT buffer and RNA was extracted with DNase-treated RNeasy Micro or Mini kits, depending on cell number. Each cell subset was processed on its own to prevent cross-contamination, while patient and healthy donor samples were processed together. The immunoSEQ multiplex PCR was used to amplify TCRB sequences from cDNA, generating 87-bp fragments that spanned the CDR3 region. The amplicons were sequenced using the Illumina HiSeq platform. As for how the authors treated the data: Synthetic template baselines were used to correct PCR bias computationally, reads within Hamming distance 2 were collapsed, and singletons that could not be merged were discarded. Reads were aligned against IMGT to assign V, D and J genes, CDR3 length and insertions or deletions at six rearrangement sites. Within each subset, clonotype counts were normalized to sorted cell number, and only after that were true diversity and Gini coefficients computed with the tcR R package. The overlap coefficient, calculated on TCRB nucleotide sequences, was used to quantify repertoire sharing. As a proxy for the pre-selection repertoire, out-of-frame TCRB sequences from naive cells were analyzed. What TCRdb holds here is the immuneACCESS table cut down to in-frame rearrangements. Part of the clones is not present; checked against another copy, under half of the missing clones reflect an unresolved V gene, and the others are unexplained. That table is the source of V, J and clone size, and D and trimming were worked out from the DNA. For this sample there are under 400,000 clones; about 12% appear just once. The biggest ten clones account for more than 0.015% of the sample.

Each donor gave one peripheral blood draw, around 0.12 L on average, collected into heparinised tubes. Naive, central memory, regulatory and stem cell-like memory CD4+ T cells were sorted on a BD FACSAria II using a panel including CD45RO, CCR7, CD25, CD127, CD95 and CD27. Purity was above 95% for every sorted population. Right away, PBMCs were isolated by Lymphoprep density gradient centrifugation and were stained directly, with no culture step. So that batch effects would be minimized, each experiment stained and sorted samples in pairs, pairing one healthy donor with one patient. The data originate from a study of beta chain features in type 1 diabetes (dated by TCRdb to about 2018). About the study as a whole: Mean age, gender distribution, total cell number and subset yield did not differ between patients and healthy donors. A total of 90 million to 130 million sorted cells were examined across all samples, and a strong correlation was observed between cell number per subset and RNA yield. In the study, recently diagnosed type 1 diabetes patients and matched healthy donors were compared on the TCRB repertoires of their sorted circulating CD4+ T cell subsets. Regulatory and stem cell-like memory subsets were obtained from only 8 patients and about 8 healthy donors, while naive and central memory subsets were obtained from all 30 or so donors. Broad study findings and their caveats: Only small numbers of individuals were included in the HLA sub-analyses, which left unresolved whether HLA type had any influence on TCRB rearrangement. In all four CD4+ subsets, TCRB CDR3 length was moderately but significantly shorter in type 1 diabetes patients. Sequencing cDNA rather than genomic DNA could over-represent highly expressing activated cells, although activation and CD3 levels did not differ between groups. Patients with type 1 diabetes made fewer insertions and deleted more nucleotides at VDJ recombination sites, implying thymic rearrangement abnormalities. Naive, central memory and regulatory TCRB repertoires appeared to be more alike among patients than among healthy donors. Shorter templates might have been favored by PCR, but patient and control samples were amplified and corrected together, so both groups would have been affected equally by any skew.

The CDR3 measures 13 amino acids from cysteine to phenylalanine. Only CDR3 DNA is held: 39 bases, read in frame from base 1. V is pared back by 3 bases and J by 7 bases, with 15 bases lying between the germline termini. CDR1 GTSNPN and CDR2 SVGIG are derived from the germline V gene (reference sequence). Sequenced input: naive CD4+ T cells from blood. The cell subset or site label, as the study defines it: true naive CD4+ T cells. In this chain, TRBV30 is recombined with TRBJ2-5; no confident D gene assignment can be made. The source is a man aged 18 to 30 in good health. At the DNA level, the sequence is TGTGCCTGGAGACGACAAACGCACGGGACCCAGTACTTC. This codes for CAWRRQTHGTQYF.